The rows below give T cell receptor beta chains drawn from one sample of a study of early T cells in non-severe SARS-CoV-2 infection. TCRdb independently ran MiXCR on the 5' RACE reads; one entry per CDR3 protein. The table records under 60,000 distinct CDR3 sequences, 9.3% of them present only once. Sequencing was carried out using whole blood. The receptors here all came from an adult who was a healthcare worker with PCR-confirmed SARS-CoV-2 infection or an uninfected control (not recorded which). Both conserved end residues are part of each CDR3. The D gene is left open where the match is weak. For some rows the clone size is stated as once, few or many, or as a class when expanded; others skip it.

d_call: -; j_call: TRBJ2-1; cdr3_length: 11; clone_size: many; v_call: TRBV30; cdr3_aa: CAHSSYNEQFF; cdr3_nt: TGTGCACACAGCTCCTACAATGAGCAGTTCTTC
d_call: -; j_call: TRBJ2-1; cdr3_length: 13; clone_size: few; v_call: TRBV7-9; cdr3_aa: CASSSAGGDEQFF; cdr3_nt: TGTGCCAGCAGCTCCGCCGGAGGGGATGAGCAGTTCTTC
d_call: TRBD2; j_call: TRBJ2-2; cdr3_length: 12; clone_size: once; v_call: TRBV20-1; cdr3_aa: CSVGGYTGELFF; cdr3_nt: TGCAGTGTCGGGGGGTACACCGGGGAGCTGTTTTTT
d_call: -; j_call: TRBJ1-4; cdr3_length: 16; clone_size: many; v_call: TRBV5-6; cdr3_aa: CASSLALQGHYEKLFF; cdr3_nt: TGTGCCAGCAGCTTGGCCCTACAGGGCCACTATGAAAAACTGTTTTTT
d_call: -; j_call: TRBJ2-1; cdr3_length: 13; clone_size: -; v_call: TRBV5-5; cdr3_aa: CASSWGAGGEQFF; cdr3_nt: TGTGCCAGCAGCTGGGGGGCCGGCGGTGAGCAGTTCTTC
d_call: TRBD1; j_call: TRBJ1-6; cdr3_length: 13; clone_size: many; v_call: TRBV12-3/TRBV12-4; cdr3_aa: CASSLTGPSPLHF; cdr3_nt: TGTGCCAGCAGTTTGACAGGGCCCTCACCCCTCCACTTT
d_call: TRBD1; j_call: TRBJ1-2; cdr3_length: 15; clone_size: many; v_call: TRBV10-2; cdr3_aa: CASSADRGRIYGYTF; cdr3_nt: TGCGCCAGCAGTGCAGACAGGGGCCGGATCTATGGCTACACCTTC
d_call: -; j_call: TRBJ2-6; cdr3_length: 17; clone_size: -; v_call: TRBV2; cdr3_aa: CASSIESGAAGANVLTF; cdr3_nt: TGTGCCAGCAGTATAGAGTCGGGTGCCGCAGGGGCCAACGTCCTGACTTTC
d_call: -; j_call: TRBJ2-7; cdr3_length: 14; clone_size: many; v_call: TRBV9; cdr3_aa: CASSVGIATYEQYF; cdr3_nt: TGTGCCAGCAGCGTAGGTATTGCGACCTACGAGCAGTACTTC
d_call: TRBD2; j_call: TRBJ2-1; cdr3_length: 12; clone_size: -; v_call: TRBV6-2/TRBV6-3; cdr3_aa: CASSKLAGEQFF; cdr3_nt: TGTGCCAGCAGTAAACTAGCGGGCGAGCAGTTCTTC
d_call: -; j_call: TRBJ1-6; cdr3_length: 16; clone_size: -; v_call: TRBV5-5; cdr3_aa: CASSSSPGSYNSPLHF; cdr3_nt: TGTGCCAGCAGCTCCTCACCCGGCTCCTATAATTCACCCCTCCACTTT
d_call: -; j_call: TRBJ2-2; cdr3_length: 14; clone_size: many; v_call: TRBV19; cdr3_aa: CASSPRANTGELFF; cdr3_nt: TGTGCCAGTAGTCCCAGGGCGAACACCGGGGAGCTGTTTTTT
d_call: -; j_call: TRBJ2-7; cdr3_length: 12; clone_size: few; v_call: TRBV10-3; cdr3_aa: CATRDTTYEQYF; cdr3_nt: TGTGCCACACGGGACACAACCTACGAGCAGTACTTC
d_call: TRBD1; j_call: TRBJ2-1; cdr3_length: 13; clone_size: -; v_call: TRBV12-3/TRBV12-4; cdr3_aa: CASSPDRENEQFF; cdr3_nt: TGTGCCAGCAGTCCCGACAGGGAGAATGAGCAGTTCTTC
d_call: -; j_call: TRBJ2-1; cdr3_length: 14; clone_size: -; v_call: TRBV19; cdr3_aa: CASSIGRDVNEQLF; cdr3_nt: TGTGCCAGTAGTATCGGGCGGGATGTTAATGAGCAGCTCTTC
d_call: -; j_call: TRBJ2-3; cdr3_length: 13; clone_size: few; v_call: TRBV9; cdr3_aa: CASSVEGADTQYF; cdr3_nt: TGTGCCAGCAGCGTGGAGGGCGCAGATACGCAGTATTTT
d_call: -; j_call: TRBJ1-1; cdr3_length: 14; clone_size: many; v_call: TRBV15; cdr3_aa: CATSRAGGNTEAFF; cdr3_nt: TGTGCCACCAGCAGAGCCGGGGGGAACACTGAAGCTTTCTTT
d_call: -; j_call: TRBJ2-4; cdr3_length: 11; clone_size: few; v_call: TRBV3-2; cdr3_aa: CASSQGAIQYF; cdr3_nt: TGTGCCAGCAGCCAAGGGGCGATACAGTACTTC
d_call: -; j_call: TRBJ2-7; cdr3_length: 12; clone_size: few; v_call: TRBV18; cdr3_aa: CASSPAGSEQYF; cdr3_nt: TGTGCCAGCTCACCTGCGGGGTCCGAGCAGTACTTC
d_call: TRBD2; j_call: TRBJ2-1; cdr3_length: 14; clone_size: many; v_call: TRBV7-9; cdr3_aa: CASSLVAGRFEQFF; cdr3_nt: TGTGCCAGCAGCTTGGTAGCGGGGCGTTTTGAGCAGTTCTTC
d_call: -; j_call: TRBJ2-1; cdr3_length: 14; clone_size: -; v_call: TRBV5-1; cdr3_aa: CASSPADGGDEQFF; cdr3_nt: TGCGCCAGCAGCCCCGCGGACGGAGGGGATGAGCAGTTCTTC
d_call: -; j_call: TRBJ1-5; cdr3_length: 15; clone_size: -; v_call: TRBV20-1; cdr3_aa: CSARDHWGANQPQHF; cdr3_nt: TGCAGTGCTAGAGATCATTGGGGGGCCAATCAGCCCCAGCATTTT
d_call: -; j_call: TRBJ2-2; cdr3_length: 14; clone_size: -; v_call: TRBV3-1; cdr3_aa: CASSQGAGAGELFF; cdr3_nt: TGTGCCAGCAGCCAAGGGGCGGGCGCCGGGGAGCTGTTTTTT